Below, one T cell receptor beta chain is given with its context. Its target is unknown. Terminally differentiated effector memory CD45RA+ cells were left out of the naive CD8 fraction, which was CD45RO-negative and positively selected for CCR7. This sample is part of a study of shared clonotypes between healthy human individuals. Study at large: Researchers assigned three CD4 naive, three CD4 memory, two CD8 naive and one CD8 memory plate to each donor.

Study observations and caveats: Donors were few, which limited the genetic and exposure-history diversity represented.

TCRdb's copy holds only in-frame clones and misses some; the assay was immunoSEQ multiplex PCR. This table has about 870,000 clones, 80% to 95% appearing once. Sequencing used naive CD8+ T cells sorted from blood. This clonotype was sampled from a young man in good health.

This chain's CDR3 is CASRDQTSTLQFF. The CDR3 coding sequence is TGTGCCAGCAGGGATCAAACTAGCACGTTGCAGTTCTTC. This chain links TRBV2 with TRBJ2-1; D perhaps matches TRBD2 (6 bases). The CDR3 has 13 residues. Trimming shortened V by 6 bases and J by 12 bases, and 18 bases separated the two germline ends. Germline V gene lookup returns CDR1 SNHLY and CDR2 FYNNEI.